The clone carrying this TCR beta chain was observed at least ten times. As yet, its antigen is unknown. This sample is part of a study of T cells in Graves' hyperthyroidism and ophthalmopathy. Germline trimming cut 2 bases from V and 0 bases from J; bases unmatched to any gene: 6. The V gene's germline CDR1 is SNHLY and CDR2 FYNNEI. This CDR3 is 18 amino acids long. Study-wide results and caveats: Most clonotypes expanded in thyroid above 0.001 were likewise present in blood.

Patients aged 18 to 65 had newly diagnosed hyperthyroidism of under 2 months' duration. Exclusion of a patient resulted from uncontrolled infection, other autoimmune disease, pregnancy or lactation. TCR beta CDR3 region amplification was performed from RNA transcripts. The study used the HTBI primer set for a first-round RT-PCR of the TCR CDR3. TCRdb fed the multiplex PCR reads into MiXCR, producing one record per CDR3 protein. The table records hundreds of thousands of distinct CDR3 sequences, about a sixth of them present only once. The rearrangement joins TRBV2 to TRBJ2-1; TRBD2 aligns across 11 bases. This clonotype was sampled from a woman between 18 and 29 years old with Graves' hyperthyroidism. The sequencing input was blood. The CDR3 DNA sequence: TGTGCCAGCAGTGAAAATAGCGGGAGGGCCCTCTCCTACAATGAGCAGTTCTTC. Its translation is CASSENSGRALSYNEQFF.